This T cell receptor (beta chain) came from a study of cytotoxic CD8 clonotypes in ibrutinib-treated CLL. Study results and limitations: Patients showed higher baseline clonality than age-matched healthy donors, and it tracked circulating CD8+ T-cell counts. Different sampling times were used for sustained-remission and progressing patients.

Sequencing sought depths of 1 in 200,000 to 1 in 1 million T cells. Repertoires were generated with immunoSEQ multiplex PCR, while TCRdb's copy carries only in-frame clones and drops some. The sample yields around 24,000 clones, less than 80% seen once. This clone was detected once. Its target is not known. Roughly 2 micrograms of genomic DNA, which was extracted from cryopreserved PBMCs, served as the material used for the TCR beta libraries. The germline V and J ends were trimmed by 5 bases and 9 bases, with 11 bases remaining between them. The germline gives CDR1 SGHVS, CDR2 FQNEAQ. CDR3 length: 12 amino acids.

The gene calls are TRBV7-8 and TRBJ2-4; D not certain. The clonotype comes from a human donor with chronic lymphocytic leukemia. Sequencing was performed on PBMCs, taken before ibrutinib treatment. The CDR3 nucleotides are TGTGCCAGCAGCCAAAAGGATGCCATTCAGTACTTC. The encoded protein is CASSQKDAIQYF.